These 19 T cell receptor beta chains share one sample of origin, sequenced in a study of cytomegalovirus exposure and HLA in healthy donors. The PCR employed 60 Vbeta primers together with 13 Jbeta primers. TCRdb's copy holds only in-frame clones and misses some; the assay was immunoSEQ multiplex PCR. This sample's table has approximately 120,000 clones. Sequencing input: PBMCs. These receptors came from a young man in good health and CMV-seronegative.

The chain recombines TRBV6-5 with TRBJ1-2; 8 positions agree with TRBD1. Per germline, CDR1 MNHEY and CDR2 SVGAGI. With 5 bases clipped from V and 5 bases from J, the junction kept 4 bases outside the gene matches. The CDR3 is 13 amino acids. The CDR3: CASSTDREYGYTF. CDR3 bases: TGTGCCAGCAGTACGGACAGGGAATATGGCTACACCTTC.

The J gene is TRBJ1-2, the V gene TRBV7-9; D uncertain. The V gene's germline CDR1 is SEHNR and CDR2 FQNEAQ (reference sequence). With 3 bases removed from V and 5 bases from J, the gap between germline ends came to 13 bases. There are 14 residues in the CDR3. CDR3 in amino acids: CASSFLPPTYGYTF. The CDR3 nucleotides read TGTGCCAGCAGCTTTCTCCCCCCAACTTATGGCTACACCTTC. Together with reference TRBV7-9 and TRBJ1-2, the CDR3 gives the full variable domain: DTGVSQNPRHKITKRGQNVTFRCDPISEHNRLYWYRQTLGQGPEFLTYFQNEAQLEKSRLLSDRFSAERPKGSFSTLEIQRTEQGDSAMYLCASSFLPPTYGYTFGSGTRLTVV.

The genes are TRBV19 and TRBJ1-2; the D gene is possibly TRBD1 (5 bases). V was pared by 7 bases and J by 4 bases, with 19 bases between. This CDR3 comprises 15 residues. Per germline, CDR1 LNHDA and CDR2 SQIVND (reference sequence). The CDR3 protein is CASTHLRDWGYGYTF. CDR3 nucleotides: TGTGCCAGTACCCACCTCCGGGACTGGGGCTATGGCTACACCTTC.

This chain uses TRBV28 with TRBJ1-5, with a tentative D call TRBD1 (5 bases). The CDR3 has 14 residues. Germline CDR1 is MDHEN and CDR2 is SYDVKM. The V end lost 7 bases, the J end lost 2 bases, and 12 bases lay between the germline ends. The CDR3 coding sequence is TGTGCCAGCATCGGGGGACGCGGCAATCAGCCCCAGCATTTT. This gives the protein CASIGGRGNQPQHF.

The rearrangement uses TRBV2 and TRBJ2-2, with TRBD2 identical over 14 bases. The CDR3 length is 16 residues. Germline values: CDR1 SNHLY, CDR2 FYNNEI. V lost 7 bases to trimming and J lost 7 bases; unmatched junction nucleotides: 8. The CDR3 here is CASIPTSGRAGGELFF. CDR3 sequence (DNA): TGTGCCAGCATTCCGACTAGCGGGAGGGCCGGCGGGGAGCTGTTTTTT.

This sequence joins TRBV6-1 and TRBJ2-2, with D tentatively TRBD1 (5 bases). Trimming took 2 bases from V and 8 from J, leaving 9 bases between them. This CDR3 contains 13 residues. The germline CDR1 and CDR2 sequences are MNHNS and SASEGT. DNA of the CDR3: TGTGCCAGCAGTGAAACCAGGGAAGGGGAGCTGTTTTTT. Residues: CASSETREGELFF.

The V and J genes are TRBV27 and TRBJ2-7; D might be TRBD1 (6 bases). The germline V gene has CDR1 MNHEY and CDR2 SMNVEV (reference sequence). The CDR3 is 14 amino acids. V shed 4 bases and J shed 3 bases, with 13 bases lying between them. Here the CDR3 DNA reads TGTGCCAGCAGTTCCCGACGGACAGTCTACGAGCAGTACTTC. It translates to CASSSRRTVYEQYF.

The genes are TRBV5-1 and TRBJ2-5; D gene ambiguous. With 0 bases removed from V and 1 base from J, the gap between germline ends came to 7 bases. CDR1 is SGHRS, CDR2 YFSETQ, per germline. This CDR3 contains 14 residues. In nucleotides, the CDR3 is TGCGCCAGCAGCTTGGCCGACACCCAAGAGACCCAGTACTTC. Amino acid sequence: CASSLADTQETQYF.

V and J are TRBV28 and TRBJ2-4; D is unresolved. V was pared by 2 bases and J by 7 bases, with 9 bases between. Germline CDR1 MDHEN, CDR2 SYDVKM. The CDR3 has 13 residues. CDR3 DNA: TGTGCCAGCAGTTTACCTTCTACTAACATTCAGTACTTC. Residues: CASSLPSTNIQYF.

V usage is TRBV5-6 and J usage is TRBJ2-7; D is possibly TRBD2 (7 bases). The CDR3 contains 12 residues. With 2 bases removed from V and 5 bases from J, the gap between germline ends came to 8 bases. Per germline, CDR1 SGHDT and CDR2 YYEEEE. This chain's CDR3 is CASSLGGDEQYF. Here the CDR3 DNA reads TGTGCCAGCAGCTTAGGGGGGGACGAGCAGTACTTC.

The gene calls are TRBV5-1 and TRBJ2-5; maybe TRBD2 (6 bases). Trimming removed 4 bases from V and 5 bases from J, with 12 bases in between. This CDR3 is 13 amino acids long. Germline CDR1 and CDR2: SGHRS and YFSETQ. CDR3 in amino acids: CASSPPSGETQYF. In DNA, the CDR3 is TGCGCCAGCAGCCCACCCAGCGGGGAGACCCAGTACTTC.

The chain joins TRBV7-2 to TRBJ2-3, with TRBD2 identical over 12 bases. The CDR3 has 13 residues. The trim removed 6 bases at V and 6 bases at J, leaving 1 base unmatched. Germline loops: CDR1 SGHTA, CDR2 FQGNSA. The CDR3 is CASRGLAGDTQYF. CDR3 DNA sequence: TGTGCCAGCAGGGGACTAGCGGGTGATACGCAGTATTTT.

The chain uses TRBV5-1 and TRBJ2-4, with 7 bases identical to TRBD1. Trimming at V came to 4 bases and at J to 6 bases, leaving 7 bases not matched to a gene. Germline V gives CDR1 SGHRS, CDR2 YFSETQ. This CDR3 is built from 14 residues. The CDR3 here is CASSERTGGNIQYF. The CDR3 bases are TGCGCCAGCAGCGAAAGGACAGGAGGAAACATTCAGTACTTC.

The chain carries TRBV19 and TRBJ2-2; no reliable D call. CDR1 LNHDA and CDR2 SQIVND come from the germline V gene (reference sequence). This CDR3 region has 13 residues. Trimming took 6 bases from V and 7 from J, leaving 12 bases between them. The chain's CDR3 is CASRETADGELFF. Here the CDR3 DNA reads TGTGCCAGTAGGGAGACTGCAGACGGGGAGCTGTTTTTT.

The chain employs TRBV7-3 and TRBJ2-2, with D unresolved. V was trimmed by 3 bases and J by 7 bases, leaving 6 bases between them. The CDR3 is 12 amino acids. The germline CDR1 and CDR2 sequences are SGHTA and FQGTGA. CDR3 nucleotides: TGTGCCAGCAGCTTCCAGGACGGGGAGCTGTTTTTT. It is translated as CASSFQDGELFF. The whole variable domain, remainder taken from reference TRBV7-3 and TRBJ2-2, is GAGVSQTPSNKVTEKGKYVELRCDPISGHTALYWYRQSLGQGPEFLIYFQGTGAADDSGLPNDRFFAVRPEGSVSTLKIQRTERGDSAVYLCASSFQDGELFFGEGSRLTVL.

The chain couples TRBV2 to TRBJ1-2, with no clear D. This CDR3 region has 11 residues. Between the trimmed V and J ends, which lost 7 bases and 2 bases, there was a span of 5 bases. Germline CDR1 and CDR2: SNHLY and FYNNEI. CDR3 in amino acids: CASTENYGYTF. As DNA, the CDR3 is TGTGCCAGCACCGAGAACTATGGCTACACCTTC.

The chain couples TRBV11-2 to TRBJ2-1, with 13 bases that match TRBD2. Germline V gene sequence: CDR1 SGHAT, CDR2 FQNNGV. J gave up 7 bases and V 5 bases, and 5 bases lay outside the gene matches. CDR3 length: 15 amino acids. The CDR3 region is CASSTGLAGRNEQFF. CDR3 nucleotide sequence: TGTGCCAGCAGCACGGGACTAGCGGGAAGGAATGAGCAGTTCTTC. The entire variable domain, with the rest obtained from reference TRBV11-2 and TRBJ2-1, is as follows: EAGVAQSPRYKIIEKRQSVAFWCNPISGHATLYWYQQILGQGPKLLIQFQNNGVVDDSQLPKDRFSAERLKGVDSTLKIQPAKLEDSAVYLCASSTGLAGRNEQFFGPGTRLTVL.

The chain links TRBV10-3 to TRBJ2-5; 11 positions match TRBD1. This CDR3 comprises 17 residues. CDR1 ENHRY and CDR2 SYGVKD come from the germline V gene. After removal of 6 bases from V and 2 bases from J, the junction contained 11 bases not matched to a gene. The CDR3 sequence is CAISAGTGGVVQETQYF. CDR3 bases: TGTGCCATCAGCGCCGGGACAGGGGGAGTGGTACAAGAGACCCAGTACTTC.

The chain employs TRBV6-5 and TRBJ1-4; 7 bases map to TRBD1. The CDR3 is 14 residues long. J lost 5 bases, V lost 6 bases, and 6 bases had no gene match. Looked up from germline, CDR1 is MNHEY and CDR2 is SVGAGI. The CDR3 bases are TGTGCCAGCAGGTACCGGGACAGAAATGAAAAACTGTTTTTT. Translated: CASRYRDRNEKLFF.